The 15 T cell receptor beta chains reported below all come from one sample, sequenced in a study of blood T cell repertoires in COVID-19. Profiled with immunoSEQ multiplex PCR; TCRdb holds only in-frame clones, not every one. Seen here are approximately 240,000 clones, around 87% observed once, and the top ten hold more than 3%. The source material was PBMCs or T cells enriched from blood (not recorded which). Every receptor here comes from a woman under 30 in a cohort exposed to, infected with or recovered from COVID-19 (not recorded which).

J is TRBJ2-6 and V is TRBV7-3; unclear D gene. The CDR3 runs to 17 residues. Per germline, CDR1 SGHTA and CDR2 FQGTGA. V was clipped by 5 bases and J by 2 bases, with 16 bases between them. In DNA form, the CDR3 reads TGTGCCAGCAGCCTCTTAGAGGTGTCGGCTGGGGCCAACGTCCTGACTTTC. It encodes CASSLLEVSAGANVLTF.

This sequence joins TRBV19 and TRBJ2-5, with a possible D match to TRBD2 (5 bases). Germline CDR1 and CDR2: LNHDA and SQIVND (reference sequence). The V and J ends lost 5 bases and 6 bases respectively, with 19 bases between them. The CDR3 totals 15 residues. CDR3 DNA: TGTGCCAGTAGTGATCCCCAGTTCGGGATGAAGACCCAGTACTTC. It yields the protein CASSDPQFGMKTQYF.

The genes are TRBV7-6 and TRBJ1-1; D ambiguous. Germline V gives CDR1 SGHVS, CDR2 FNYEAQ. This CDR3 has 13 residues. The germline V and J ends were trimmed by 5 bases and 0 bases, with 7 bases remaining between them. The CDR3 reads CASSPDVNTEAFF. The CDR3, as DNA: TGTGCCAGCAGCCCAGATGTGAACACTGAAGCTTTCTTT. Variable domain in full (rest from reference TRBV7-6 and TRBJ1-1): GAGVSQSPRYKVTKRGQDVALRCDPISGHVSLYWYRQALGQGPEFLTYFNYEAQQDKSGLPNDRFSAERPEGSISTLTIQRTEQRDSAMYRCASSPDVNTEAFFGQGTRLTVV.

The V call is TRBV5-1, the J call TRBJ1-2; D is perhaps TRBD1 (6 bases). Germline CDR1 and CDR2: SGHRS and YFSETQ. The CDR3 sequence is 13 residues long. Trimming stripped 4 bases from V and 8 bases from J, with 15 bases between. The chain's CDR3 is CASSREGGEGYTF. Written as DNA, the CDR3 is TGCGCCAGCAGCCGGGAGGGGGGCGAGGGCTACACCTTC.

This clone was counted only a few times. The chain combines TRBV5-5 with TRBJ1-4, with 8 nucleotides matching TRBD1. J gave up 7 bases and V 3 bases, and 5 bases lay outside the gene matches. CDR1 is SGHKS, CDR2 YYEKEE, per germline (reference sequence). The CDR3 sequence is 14 residues long. The CDR3 region is CASSSGQGGEKLFF. CDR3 coding DNA: TGTGCCAGCAGCTCCGGACAGGGAGGTGAAAAACTGTTTTTT.

This chain uses TRBV27 with TRBJ2-1; the match to TRBD2 covers 9 bases. Germline-derived CDR1 and CDR2 are MNHEY and SMNVEV (reference sequence). The CDR3 is 16 residues long. V shed 3 bases and J 5 bases; nucleotides not matched to a gene: 8. CDR3 DNA sequence: TGTGCCAGCAGTTTTTCGATAGCGGGAGAGAACAATGAGCAGTTCTTC. This codes for CASSFSIAGENNEQFF.

The chain combines TRBV10-1 with TRBJ2-3; 10 bases map to TRBD2. The germline gives CDR1 WNHNN, CDR2 SYGVQD (reference sequence). There are 17 residues in the CDR3. V lost 3 bases and J lost 4; bases outside the gene matches: 10. This chain's CDR3 is CASSDLAGERGPDTQYF. CDR3 nucleotide sequence: TGCGCCAGCAGTGATCTAGCGGGAGAACGAGGGCCAGATACGCAGTATTTT.

This clone has only a few counts. The V and J genes are TRBV5-1 and TRBJ2-2, with 10 bases fitting TRBD1. The V and J ends lost 3 bases and 5 bases, in that order; junction bases with no gene match: 10. In germline, CDR1 is SGHRS, CDR2 YFSETQ. The CDR3 contains 17 residues. This CDR3 reads CASSSRQGAVMTGELFF. CDR3 nucleotide sequence: TGCGCCAGCAGCTCTCGACAGGGGGCCGTGATGACCGGGGAGCTGTTTTTT.

J is TRBJ1-2 and V is TRBV15; D is possibly TRBD1 (6 bases). V lost 11 bases, J lost 2 bases, and 12 bases lay in between. The length of the CDR3 is 12 residues. In germline, CDR1 is LNHNV, CDR2 YYDKDF (reference sequence). Here the CDR3 DNA reads TGTGCCGCACGGGGGGGCAACTATGGCTACACCTTC. Encoded protein: CAARGGNYGYTF. Full variable domain (rest looked up from reference TRBV15 and TRBJ1-2): DAMVIQNPRYQVTQFGKPVTLSCSQTLNHNVMYWYQQKSSQAPKLLFHYYDKDFNNEADTPDNFQSRRPNTSFCFLDIRSPGLGDTAMYLCAARGGNYGYTFGSGTRLTVV.

V gene TRBV19 combines with J gene TRBJ1-1; 7 nucleotides match TRBD1. V was pared by 4 bases and J by 8 bases, with 4 bases of the junction left unmatched. The CDR3 contains 12 residues. CDR1 is LNHDA and CDR2 is SQIVND in the germline V gene (reference sequence). CDR3 nucleotide sequence: TGTGCCAGTAGTAAAGGGGGCGGAGAAGCTTTCTTT. It specifies CASSKGGGEAFF.

The chain recombines TRBV11-2 with TRBJ1-6; D call uncertain. This CDR3 is 15 amino acids long. Germline V gives CDR1 SGHAT, CDR2 FQNNGV. V lost 1 base and J lost 7, with 11 bases in between. The CDR3 protein is CASSLVGFGNSPLHF. CDR3 nucleotide sequence: TGTGCCAGCAGCTTAGTCGGTTTCGGGAATTCACCCCTCCACTTT.

The chain links TRBV10-1 to TRBJ1-1, with D possibly matching TRBD1 (5 bases). The CDR3 spans 13 residues. Trimming shortened V by 5 bases and J by 1 base, and 8 bases separated the two germline ends. Per germline, CDR1 WNHNN and CDR2 SYGVQD (reference sequence). CDR3 amino acids: CASSKTGNTEAFF. The CDR3 DNA reads as TGCGCCAGCAGTAAAACAGGGAACACTGAAGCTTTCTTT.

This rearrangement joins TRBV10-3 to TRBJ2-1; tentatively, D is TRBD2 (5 bases). Germline V gene sequence: CDR1 ENHRY, CDR2 SYGVKD. Trimming cost V 3 bases and J 4 bases, with 16 bases left between them. The CDR3 runs to 16 residues. The CDR3 region is CAISDGNRDEYNEQFF. The CDR3 DNA reads TGTGCCATCAGTGACGGGAATCGGGATGAGTACAATGAGCAGTTCTTC.

The genes are TRBV28 and TRBJ2-7; 10 bases align to TRBD1. Germline CDR1 MDHEN, CDR2 SYDVKM. Trimming removed 5 bases from V and 6 bases from J; junction bases left unmatched: 13. This CDR3 comprises 16 residues. CDR3 region: CASSPLSVRDRGEQYF. The CDR3 DNA sequence: TGTGCCAGCAGTCCCCTATCGGTCCGGGACAGGGGCGAGCAGTACTTC.

The J gene is TRBJ1-2, the V gene TRBV7-6, with D perhaps TRBD1 (5 bases). The V end lost 7 bases, the J end lost 0 bases, and 6 bases lay between the germline ends. This CDR3 has 12 residues. Germline CDR1 and CDR2: SGHVS and FNYEAQ. CDR3 loop: CASNRPNYGYTF. The CDR3 bases are TGTGCCAGCAACAGGCCTAACTATGGCTACACCTTC.